Presented here are 15 T cell receptor beta chains from one specimen sequenced in a study of cytomegalovirus exposure and HLA in healthy donors. With 60 Vbeta and 13 Jbeta primers, the PCR was carried out. Generated by immunoSEQ multiplex PCR, the TCRdb table keeps only in-frame clones and is missing some. The sample yields about 150,000 clones, 75% seen once. Sequenced material: PBMCs. The receptors originated from a man aged 25-45 years in good health and CMV-seronegative.

The J gene is TRBJ2-5, the V gene TRBV6-5, with D tentatively TRBD1 (6 bases). The last part of the DNA fits TRBJ2-7 better; the J call may be wrong. Germline loops: CDR1 MNHEY, CDR2 SVGAGI. The CDR3 covers 14 residues. The CDR3 spells CASSAGTTWNEQYF. DNA of the CDR3: TGTGCCAGCAGTGCCGGGACAACGTGGAACGAGCAGTACTTC.

V usage is TRBV15 and J usage is TRBJ2-7; D possibly corresponds to TRBD2 (5 bases). Deletions cut 5 bases from V and 0 bases from J, with 11 bases between. Per the germline V gene, CDR1 is LNHNV and CDR2 is YYDKDF (reference sequence). This CDR3 is 14 amino acids long. The CDR3 region is CATSPGVSSYEQYF. The CDR3 DNA reads TGTGCCACCAGCCCCGGGGTTAGCTCCTACGAGCAGTACTTC.

This clone was observed a single time. V and J are TRBV19 and TRBJ1-1; D is undetermined. Germline V gene sequence: CDR1 LNHDA, CDR2 SQIVND (reference sequence). Trimming took off 5 bases at V and 0 bases at J, with 13 bases between the two ends. The CDR3 consists of 15 residues. The CDR3 DNA reads TGTGCCAGTAGTTTAAGGAGGGTTTTGAACACTGAAGCTTTCTTT. This encodes CASSLRRVLNTEAFF.

V and J are TRBV10-3 and TRBJ2-1; TRBD2 matches 14 bases. J gave up 7 bases and V 0 bases, and 5 bases lay outside the gene matches. Per the germline V gene, CDR1 is ENHRY and CDR2 is SYGVKD. The CDR3 has 17 amino acids. CDR3 region: CAISESSGTSGGNEQFF. DNA of the CDR3: TGTGCCATCAGTGAGTCCTCCGGGACTAGCGGGGGAAATGAGCAGTTCTTC.

The chain uses TRBV6-1 and TRBJ2-1, with TRBD1 as a possible D gene (7 bases). From germline, CDR1 is MNHNS and CDR2 SASEGT. Trimming shortened V by 4 bases and J by 4 bases, and 14 bases separated the two germline ends. The length of the CDR3 is 15 residues. CDR3 coding DNA: TGTGCCAGCAGTGGGGGCCAGGGGGGTTACAATGAGCAGTTCTTC. Translating it yields CASSGGQGGYNEQFF.

About this clone itself: In the same sample, other DNA sequences code for this CDR3. The chain uses TRBV11-2 and TRBJ1-2; D is perhaps TRBD1 (5 bases). This CDR3 has 15 amino acids. Germline assignment: CDR1 SGHAT and CDR2 FQNNGV. The germline V and J ends were trimmed by 0 bases and 1 base, with 9 bases remaining between them. The CDR3 sequence is CASSLDRVSNYGYTF. The DNA of the CDR3 is TGTGCCAGCAGCTTAGACAGGGTCAGTAACTATGGCTACACCTTC.

On this clone itself: One end of the junction is discordant with germline, which a read error may explain. CDR3 nucleotide sequence: TGTTCCAGCAGCCCCGGAGCCGGGGGTTTAACTGAAGCTTTCTTT. It specifies CSSSPGAGGLTEAFF. The V and J genes are TRBV7-9 and TRBJ1-1; TRBD1 is a possible D gene (5 bases). Germline V gene sequence: CDR1 SEHNR, CDR2 FQNEAQ (reference sequence). This CDR3 is built from 15 residues.

This CDR3 reads CASSLNRGNEQFF. For the CDR3, the DNA is TGTGCCAGCAGCTTAAATCGGGGGAATGAGCAGTTCTTC. The gene calls are TRBV7-3 and TRBJ2-1, with a tentative D call TRBD2 (6 bases). The CDR3 loop spans 13 amino acids. Trimming removed 1 base at V and 7 bases at J, with 8 bases between. Germline CDR1 and CDR2: SGHTA and FQGTGA.

V usage is TRBV27 and J usage is TRBJ1-4; D may be TRBD1 (6 bases). Germline V CDR1 and CDR2: MNHEY, SMNVEV (reference sequence). Trimming shortened V by 5 bases and J by 7 bases, and 17 bases separated the two germline ends. The CDR3 covers 15 residues. The CDR3 DNA reads as TGTGCCAGCAGTCCACAACAGGGATTGGGTGAAAAACTGTTTTTT. This gives the protein CASSPQQGLGEKLFF.

This clone appeared a single time. V usage is TRBV27 and J usage is TRBJ2-3; 15 nucleotides match TRBD2. The CDR3 has 18 residues. Trimming cost V 4 bases and J 2 bases; bases outside gene matches: 7. Germline V gene lookup returns CDR1 MNHEY and CDR2 SMNVEV (reference sequence). The CDR3 protein is CASSSGLAGGRDTDTQYF. The DNA for the CDR3 is TGTGCCAGCAGTTCGGGACTAGCGGGGGGCCGGGACACAGATACGCAGTATTTT.

Concerning this clone itself: At one boundary the junction diverges from the germline segment, which might be a read error. The chain has TRBV7-9 and TRBJ1-1; D is ambiguous. The CDR3 totals 12 residues. Germline assignment: CDR1 SEHNR and CDR2 FQNEAQ (reference sequence). The DNA of the CDR3 is TGTTCCAGCAGCCAGGCGGGTGGTGAAGCTTTCTTT. This gives the protein CSSSQAGGEAFF.

This clone was counted only a few times. V is TRBV4-2 and J is TRBJ2-5, with TRBD2 matching over 8 bases. Germline lookup yields CDR1 LGHNA and CDR2 YNFKEQ. CDR3 length equals 18 residues. Unmatched junction bases numbered 15, after V lost 1 base and J lost 5 bases. In DNA form, the CDR3 reads TGTGCCAGCAGCCAAGGAGTAGAGGTCGGGGGGGCGTTGGAGACCCAGTACTTC. It is translated as CASSQGVEVGGALETQYF.

The chain couples TRBV19 to TRBJ2-7, with a tentative D call TRBD1 (5 bases). Germline V CDR1 and CDR2: LNHDA, SQIVND (reference sequence). V lost 3 bases and J 0 bases, leaving 9 bases between the germline ends. CDR3 size: 14 residues. CDR3 nucleotides: TGTGCCAGTAGTATTGACAGAACCTCCTACGAGCAGTACTTC. It is translated as CASSIDRTSYEQYF.

The J gene is TRBJ1-1, the V gene TRBV29-1; TRBD1 aligns across 7 bases. Germline values: CDR1 SQVTM, CDR2 ANQGSEA. V shed 5 bases, J shed 5 bases, and the junction held 14 bases outside the gene matches. The CDR3 is made up of 15 amino acids. CDR3 in amino acids: CSVCFHGVRGTEAFF. In DNA form, the CDR3 reads TGCAGCGTTTGCTTTCATGGAGTCAGGGGGACTGAAGCTTTCTTT.

The J gene is TRBJ2-3, the V gene TRBV7-2; tentatively, D is TRBD2 (5 bases). With 1 base removed from V and 2 bases from J, the gap between germline ends came to 10 bases. Germline CDR1 reads SGHTA; CDR2 reads FQGNSA. The CDR3 loop spans 15 amino acids. CDR3 nucleotide sequence: TGTGCCAGCAGCTTAGGGGGAGCCGCCACAGATACGCAGTATTTT. This sequence encodes CASSLGGAATDTQYF. Full variable domain (outside the CDR3, taken from reference TRBV7-2 and TRBJ2-3): GAGVSQSPSNKVTEKGKDVELRCDPISGHTALYWYRQSLGQGLEFLIYFQGNSAPDKSGLPSDRFSAERTGGSVSTLTIQRTQQEDSAVYLCASSLGGAATDTQYFGPGTRLTVL.